One sample yielded the 7 T cell receptor beta chains listed below, sequenced in a study of OX40 agonist ivuxolimab in advanced cancers. Sequencing used immunoSEQ multiplex PCR; TCRdb keeps in-frame clones, though not all of them. The sample shows some 63,000 clones, 90% to 95% of them seen only once. Sequencing used CD4+ or CD8+ T cells sorted from blood, obtained in a trial of the OX40 agonist ivuxolimab. The receptors shown here come from an adult with an advanced solid tumor such as melanoma, head and neck, liver or kidney cancer.

This chain links TRBV7-9 with TRBJ2-2; perhaps TRBD2 as D (5 bases). CDR1 and CDR2 (germline): SEHNR, FQNEAQ (reference sequence). This CDR3 has 15 amino acids. Trimming pared 3 bases from V and 4 bases from J, leaving 12 bases between. The DNA for the CDR3 is TGTGCCAGCAGCTTTCTGGAGGCGAGCACCGGGGAGCTGTTTTTT. Its protein product is CASSFLEASTGELFF.

The chain uses TRBV30 and TRBJ2-2, with D tentatively TRBD1 (6 bases). The CDR3 is 12 residues long. V dropped 4 bases and J dropped 5 bases, with 8 bases sitting between them. Germline-derived CDR1 and CDR2 are GTSNPN and SVGIG (reference sequence). The CDR3: CAWTGQTGELFF. Here the CDR3 DNA reads TGTGCCTGGACCGGACAGACCGGGGAGCTGTTTTTT.

The chain is built from TRBV7-9 and TRBJ2-4; D perhaps matches TRBD1 (6 bases). Germline CDR1 and CDR2: SEHNR and FQNEAQ (reference sequence). The length of the CDR3 is 15 residues. V was trimmed by 3 bases and J by 0 bases, leaving 9 bases between them. The chain's CDR3 is CASSLTGLAKNIQYF. DNA of the CDR3: TGTGCCAGCAGCTTGACAGGACTAGCCAAAAACATTCAGTACTTC.

This clone appeared a single time. V usage is TRBV10-2 and J usage is TRBJ1-1; TRBD1 matches at 7 bases. Germline lookup yields CDR1 WSHSY and CDR2 SAAADI. V shed 0 bases, J shed 8 bases, and the junction held 6 bases outside the gene matches. The CDR3 length is 14 residues. The CDR3 spells CASSESSTGTEAFF. The CDR3, as DNA: TGCGCCAGCAGTGAGTCCTCGACAGGGACCGAAGCTTTCTTT.

By proportion, this clone is medium-sized (0.01 to 0.1%). The V gene is TRBV29-1, the J gene TRBJ1-2, with 7 bases that match TRBD1. J gave up 4 bases and V 5 bases, and 7 bases lay outside the gene matches. CDR1 is SQVTM and CDR2 is ANQGSEA in the germline V gene. The CDR3 is made up of 13 amino acids. The CDR3 DNA is TGCAGCGTTCCAGACAGGGAGGGCTATGGCTACACCTTC. It yields the protein CSVPDREGYGYTF.

V is TRBV11-3 and J is TRBJ2-7; D tentatively reads TRBD1 or TRBD2 (5 bases each). The CDR3 has 14 residues. The ends were cut back, 6 bases at V and 3 bases at J, with 15 bases in the middle. The germline gives CDR1 SGHNT, CDR2 YENEEA. CDR3 nucleotides: TGTGCCAGCAGTCGGGACCCCTGGGGCTACGAGCAGTACTTC. As protein: CASSRDPWGYEQYF.

This clone was seen a handful of times. For the CDR3, the DNA is TGTGCCAGCAGCTTAGCGAGACAGGGGGCGTACACTGAAGCTTTCTTT. Encoded protein: CASSLARQGAYTEAFF. The chain joins TRBV7-9 to TRBJ1-1, with 10 bases that match TRBD1. CDR1 and CDR2 from the germline V gene are SEHNR and FQNEAQ (reference sequence). This CDR3 spans 16 amino acids. Trimming at V came to 0 bases and at J to 3 bases, leaving 4 bases not matched to a gene.